These T cell receptor beta chains were read from a single sample in a study of CD8+CD57+ T cells in acquired aplastic anemia. TCRdb passed the reads through MiXCR, listing each CDR3 protein once. The sample carries about 200,000 distinct CDR3 sequences, 50% to 70% recorded once. Sequences were obtained from sorted CD4+, CD8+, or CD8+CD57+ T cells (not recorded which) from PBMCs. The receptors derive from a human donor with aplastic anemia. The CDR3 runs from the conserved cysteine through the conserved F or W. Fields, in order: clone size, D gene, V gene, J gene, CDR3 DNA, CDR3 protein. The D gene is left open where the match is weak. Clone sizes are given selectively: once, few, many, or a class where the clone is expanded.

>-|-|TRBV5-1|TRBJ2-3
TGCGCCAGCAGCTTGTCGGCTCTCACAGATACGCAGTATTTT
CASSLSALTDTQYF
>-|-|TRBV9|TRBJ2-6
TGTGCCAGCAGCGTAGATGGGGGAACTGGGGCCAACGTCCTGACTTTC
CASSVDGGTGANVLTF
>-|-|TRBV20-1|TRBJ2-3
TGCAGTGCCTCCCCGCCAAGACTAGTAGGCACAGATACGCAGTATTTT
CSASPPRLVGTDTQYF
>-|-|TRBV2|TRBJ1-6
TGTGCCAGCAGCTGGACGGACCTCTATAATTCACCCCTCCACTTT
CASSWTDLYNSPLHF
>-|TRBD2|TRBV7-9|TRBJ2-3
TGTGCCAGCAGCCCCCGACTAGCGGGTAGCACAGATACGCAGTATTTT
CASSPRLAGSTDTQYF
>few|-|TRBV5-1|TRBJ1-6
TGCGCCAGCAGCTTCATAGGACAGCTCGGTGATTATTCCCTCCACTTT
CASSFIGQLGDYSLHF
>-|-|TRBV7-3|TRBJ2-7
TGTGCCAGCAGCCTCACCGCATACCACGAGCAGTACTTC
CASSLTAYHEQYF
>-|-|TRBV7-2|TRBJ2-5
TGTGCCAGCAGCCGCCGCCCCGGGATAGGCATCAACCAAGAGACCCAGTACTTC
CASSRRPGIGINQETQYF
>-|-|TRBV12-3/TRBV12-4|TRBJ2-7
TGTGCCAGCAGGGGGGACTTAATATCGGACGAGCAGTACTTC
CASRGDLISDEQYF
>-|TRBD1|TRBV2|TRBJ2-5
TGTGCCAGCAGCGCCGGGACAGGGGGCTGGGAGACCCAGTACTTC
CASSAGTGGWETQYF
>-|TRBD1|TRBV19|TRBJ1-5
TGTGCCAGTAGTACGGGACAGGGGAAACTGGGGCCCCAGCATTTT
CASSTGQGKLGPQHF
>-|TRBD2|TRBV25-1|TRBJ2-1
TGTGCCAGCAGTGAAATCTCGGCGGGAGATAGGGGTAAGCAGTTCTTC
CASSEISAGDRGKQFF
>-|TRBD2|TRBV7-2|TRBJ2-7
TGTGCCAGCAGCCCCCAGCCAGCGGGGGCCTCCGAGCAGTACTTC
CASSPQPAGASEQYF
>-|-|TRBV20-1|TRBJ1-2
TGCAGTGCTAGAGATGGCACCTCCTATGGCTACACCTTC
CSARDGTSYGYTF
>-|TRBD2|TRBV19|TRBJ2-5
TGTGCCAGTAGTATGTCAGTAGCGGGGGGACAAGAGACCCAGTACTTC
CASSMSVAGGQETQYF
>many|-|TRBV5-1|TRBJ1-1
TGTGCCAGCAGCTTACAGGGTAACACTGAAGCTTTCTTT
CASSLQGNTEAFF
>once|-|TRBV19|TRBJ2-3
TGTGCCAGTAGTATAATTCTTACAGATACGCAGTATTTT
CASSIILTDTQYF
>few|-|TRBV5-8|TRBJ1-1
TGTGCCAGCAGCACGATGATGAACACTGAAGCTTTCTTT
CASSTMMNTEAFF
>many|-|TRBV11-3|TRBJ2-1
TGTGCCAGCGGTCGGGGGGCGCTCAATGAGCAGTTCTTC
CASGRGALNEQFF
>-|-|TRBV29-1|TRBJ2-7
TGCAGCGCTGGTACTTTGTCAGGGATCTCCTACGAGCAGTACTTC
CSAGTLSGISYEQYF
>-|TRBD1|TRBV7-9|TRBJ1-2
TGTGCCAGCAGCCGAATACCCGGACAGGCGGACTATGGCTACACCTTC
CASSRIPGQADYGYTF
>-|TRBD2|TRBV7-9|TRBJ2-7
TGTGCCAGCTCCGGGACTAGCGGCAACTACGAGCAGTACTTC
CASSGTSGNYEQYF
>-|-|TRBV7-9|TRBJ1-5
TGTGCCAGCAGCCCTCGGGGGAGTAGCAATCAGCCCCAGCATTTT
CASSPRGSSNQPQHF
>-|-|TRBV7-9|TRBJ2-3
TGTGCCAGCAGCTTAGCAGTGGGTTCTACTAGCACAGATACGCAGTATTTT
CASSLAVGSTSTDTQYF
>few|-|TRBV2|TRBJ2-7
TGTGCCAGCAGTAACTACGAGCAGTACTTC
CASSNYEQYF
>-|-|TRBV10-1|TRBJ1-6
TGCGCCAGCAGGGTCTCCTATAATTCACCCCTCCACTTT
CASRVSYNSPLHF